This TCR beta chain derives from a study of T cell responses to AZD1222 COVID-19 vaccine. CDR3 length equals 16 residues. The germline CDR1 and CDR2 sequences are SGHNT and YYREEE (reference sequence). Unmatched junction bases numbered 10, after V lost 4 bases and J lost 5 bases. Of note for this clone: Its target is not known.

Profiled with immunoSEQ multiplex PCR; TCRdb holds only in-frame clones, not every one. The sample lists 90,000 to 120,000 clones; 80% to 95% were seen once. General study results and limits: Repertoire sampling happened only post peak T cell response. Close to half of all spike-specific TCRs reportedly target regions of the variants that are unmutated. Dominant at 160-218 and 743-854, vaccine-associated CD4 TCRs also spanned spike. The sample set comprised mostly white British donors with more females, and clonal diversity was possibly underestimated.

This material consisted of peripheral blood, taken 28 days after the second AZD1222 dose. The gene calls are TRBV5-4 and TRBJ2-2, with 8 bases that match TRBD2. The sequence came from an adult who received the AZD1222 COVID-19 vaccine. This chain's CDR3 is CASSPTTLAGTGELFF. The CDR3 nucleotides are TGTGCCAGCAGCCCTACCACCTTAGCGGGAACCGGGGAGCTGTTTTTT.